This T cell receptor (beta chain) came from a study of Ad26.COV2.S vaccination and SARS-CoV-2 variants. At the level of the study: The authors gave Ad26.COV2.S intramuscularly, either once or twice 56 days apart.

TCRdb's table, derived via immunoSEQ multiplex PCR, lists solely in-frame clones and lacks some. This sample carries hundreds of thousands of clones, roughly 90% of them seen once, and the ten largest clones take over 1.3%. Specified treatment: some 19 received Ad26.COV2.S at low or high dose, single or two shots; a few received placebo; per-sample allocation not given. Specimen acquisition occurred on day 63 following the initial vaccine or placebo injection. In Boston, the donor was an adult between 18-55 years of age. In the vaccine, an Ad26 vector expressed the SARS-CoV-2 spike of the Wuhan strain. Overall study results and limits: Responses of spike-specific T cells (both CD8+ and CD4+) reportedly showed substantial breadth after vaccination.

The CDR3 totals 15 residues. Germline CDR1 SGHAT, CDR2 FQNNGV. J lost 4 bases, V lost 5 bases, and 4 bases had no gene match. This clone turned up a few times. As yet, its antigen is unknown. Sample: peripheral blood, taken in a trial of Ad26.COV2.S vaccine versus placebo. The receptor's source is a person between 18 and 60 years old who received the Ad26.COV2.S COVID-19 vaccine or a placebo. The rearrangement joins TRBV11-2 to TRBJ2-5; 13 bases match TRBD2. This CDR3 is CASSRWTSGGETQYF. Here the CDR3 DNA reads TGTGCCAGCAGCCGCTGGACTAGCGGGGGAGAGACCCAGTACTTC.